This paragraph reports one T cell receptor beta chain. The antigen it binds to is not known. Base qualities are not provided; no much larger clone lies one nucleotide away. This sample stems from a study of regulatory T cells in long-lasting Graves disease (dated by TCRdb to about 2021). The study in broad terms: To count as having persistent Graves' disease, a patient had to have received antithyroid drug treatment for over 5 years with TSH receptor autoantibodies remaining persistently positive. The study was conducted in China and was registered as a clinical trial. A total of about 35 samples underwent TCR sequencing: some 13 from persistent and roughly 20 from newly diagnosed Graves' disease patients. On average, persistent Graves' disease patients in the clinical cohort had been on antithyroid drugs for approximately ten years. This study used TCR sequencing and RNA sequencing of peripheral blood to compare persistent Graves' disease patients against newly diagnosed Graves' disease patients.

The paper's findings and limits, for the study overall: The authors noted that the small sample size was a limitation that may lower accuracy. TRBV28, TRBJ1-2 and TRBJ2-5 were preferentially used in persistent disease, while TRBV20-1 and TRBJ2-1 were favored in newly diagnosed disease. Only peripheral blood was studied, because thyroid tissue, the primary lesion, was inaccessible. Persistent Graves' disease patients showed lower TCR Shannon entropy and fewer highly expanded clones than newly diagnosed patients, suggesting clonal expansion. A larger number of public clonotypes was shared among persistent patients (fewer than 3,000) than among newly diagnosed patients (roughly 1,000). Sequencing and analysis were restricted to the TCR beta chain.

The time point label corresponds to: persistent/refractory GD, antithyroid drugs over 5 years with positive TRAb. For both TCR sequencing and RNA sequencing, RNA was extracted from PBMCs using TRIzol. The diagnosis of Graves' disease was made according to American Thyroid Association guidelines. Recruitment of patients was carried out at an endocrinology department in Xi'an, China. From each patient, about 9 milliliters of peripheral blood was collected into an EDTA anticoagulant tube. PBMCs were isolated by Ficoll Paque Plus density gradient separation without further T cell sorting. RNA quality was checked with an Agilent 2100 Bioanalyzer and agarose gel, and concentration with a NanoDrop 2000. V loses 6 bases at its end and J loses 3 bases; junction bases beyond the gene matches: 10. The CDR3 runs 18 amino acids, cysteine and phenylalanine included. Only the CDR3 portion is preserved as DNA: 54 bases, with reading frame beginning at the first base.

The library came from multiplex PCR. The run used an Illumina HiSeq 4000. iRepertoire HTBI primers and Arm-PCR amplification of CDR3 regions were used to construct TCR beta libraries. PCR products were gel purified before sequencing. The published analysis was carried out like this. Gene usage analysis of CDR3 amino acid clonotypes used the roughly 60 TRBV and 11 to 15 TRBJ segments found across samples. COPE and FqMerger were used to merge filtered high-quality paired reads into contigs. BLAST was used to align contigs to IMGT TRBV, TRBD and TRBJ reference genes, and CDR3 was defined according to IMGT. Highly expanded clones were defined as clonotypes with a frequency above 0.1%. Shannon entropy was used to measure repertoire diversity, and the Gini coefficient was used to measure V-J evenness. Clonotypes shared by more than one individual were considered public. The public sequencing data were trimmed at Q25 with fastp and processed into clonotypes with MiXCR by TCRdb, which kept only in-frame beta chains. Each CDR3 protein appears once, grouped with its most common genes and DNA. TCRdb's processing, not the authors', yielded these V and J calls. The table for this sample lists some 370,000 distinct CDR3 sequences; around 20% of them were counted only once. Of the sample, less than 25% is held by the ten largest clones.

The sample consisted of peripheral blood mononuclear cells (PBMCs), taken when the disease was refractory, from a patient treated with antithyroid drugs. The chain is encoded by TRBV12-3 or TRBV12-4 joined to TRBJ2-2, and TRBD2 matches 13 of the central bases. The sequence was collected from a female donor with Graves disease. The CDR3 loop reads CASSPEGTSGTYTGELFF. The nucleotides are TGTGCCAGCAGCCCCGAGGGGACTAGCGGGACATACACCGGGGAGCTGTTTTTT.